These 4 T cell receptor beta chains came from one sample sequenced in a study of shared T cell receptors in the human thymus. Only in-frame clones appear in the TCRdb table, and some are missing; sequencing was by immunoSEQ multiplex PCR. In the table there are 500,000 to 550,000 clones, approximately 80% of which are singletons. In addition, the sample was reused for a study of human thymus T cells.

The material sequenced was thymocytes. These receptors came from a boy less than two years old with a congenital heart defect.

The gene calls are TRBV6-1 and TRBJ2-7; 9 bases match TRBD2. Trimming took 5 bases from V and 5 from J; bases not matched to a gene: 10. This CDR3 is 15 amino acids long. CDR1 is MNHNS and CDR2 is SASEGT in the germline V gene. The CDR3 protein is CASSKQREERHEQYF. For the CDR3, the DNA is TGTGCCAGCAGTAAACAGCGGGAGGAGCGGCACGAGCAGTACTTC.

V gene TRBV27 combines with J gene TRBJ2-1, with 12 bases that match TRBD2. Germline trimming cut 0 bases from V and 6 bases from J; bases unmatched to any gene: 18. This CDR3 spans 21 amino acids. CDR1 and CDR2 (germline): MNHEY, SMNVEV (reference sequence). CDR3 nucleotide sequence: TGTGCCAGCAGTTTATCATTCCTCGCGCTAGCGGGAGGGCCAGGAGGCAATGAGCAGTTCTTC. It is translated as CASSLSFLALAGGPGGNEQFF.

The rearrangement joins TRBV6-6 to TRBJ1-3, with 10 bases matching TRBD1. Germline CDR1 reads MNHNY; CDR2 reads SVGAGI (reference sequence). V trimming: 5 bases; J trimming: 4 bases; junction bases outside the gene matches: 8. The CDR3 runs 16 residues. CDR3 sequence reads: CASSKGTGVSGNTIYF. For the CDR3, the DNA is TGTGCCAGCAGTAAAGGGACAGGGGTGTCAGGAAACACCATATATTTT.

The chain employs TRBV2 and TRBJ2-7, with 7 bases aligning to TRBD2. V lost 0 bases to trimming and J lost 2 bases; unmatched junction nucleotides: 10. This CDR3 spans 17 amino acids. Looked up from germline, CDR1 is SNHLY and CDR2 is FYNNEI. CDR3 nucleotide sequence: TGTGCCAGCAGTGAAGCGCTTCAGGGAGGGGCGACCTACGAGCAGTACTTC. As protein: CASSEALQGGATYEQYF.